The clone carrying this TCR beta chain was counted a few times. The data were taken from a study of patients and donors after allogeneic stem cell transplantation. V was cut by 2 bases and J by 2 bases, with 6 bases left in between. Germline loops: CDR1 LGHNA, CDR2 YSLEER. The CDR3 spans 13 residues. One entry per CDR3 protein results from TCRdb running MiXCR on the RT-PCR reads. The sample shows about 160,000 distinct CDR3 sequences, 30% to 45% of them seen only once. The V call is TRBV4-3, the J call TRBJ1-2, with D possibly TRBD1 on 5 matching bases. The TCR comes from a human donor who was either an allogeneic HSCT recipient or a stem cell or donor lymphocyte infusion donor (not recorded which). It is not recorded whose cells these are; they may come from a transplant donor. The specimen sequenced was blood, either unsorted or a sorted T cell fraction (not recorded which). CDR3 sequence: CASSQTGNYGYTF. In DNA form, the CDR3 reads TGCGCCAGCAGCCAAACAGGCAACTATGGCTACACCTTC.